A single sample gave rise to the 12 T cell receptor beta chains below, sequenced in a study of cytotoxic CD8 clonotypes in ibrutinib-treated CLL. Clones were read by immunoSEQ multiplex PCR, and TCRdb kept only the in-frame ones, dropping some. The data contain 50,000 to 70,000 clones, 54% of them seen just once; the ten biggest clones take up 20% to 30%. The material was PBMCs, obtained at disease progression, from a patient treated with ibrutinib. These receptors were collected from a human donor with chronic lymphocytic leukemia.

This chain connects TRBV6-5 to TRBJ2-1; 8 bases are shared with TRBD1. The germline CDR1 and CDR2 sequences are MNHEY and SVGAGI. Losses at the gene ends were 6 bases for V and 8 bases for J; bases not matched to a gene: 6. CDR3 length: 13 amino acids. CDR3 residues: CASRRDRGYEQFF. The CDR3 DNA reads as TGTGCCAGCAGAAGAGACAGGGGCTATGAGCAGTTCTTC.

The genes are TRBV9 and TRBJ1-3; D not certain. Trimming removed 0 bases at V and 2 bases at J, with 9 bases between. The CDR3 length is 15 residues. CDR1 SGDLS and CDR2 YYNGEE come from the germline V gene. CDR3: CASSVGQGTGNTIYF. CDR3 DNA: TGTGCCAGCAGCGTAGGACAAGGGACTGGAAACACCATATATTTT.

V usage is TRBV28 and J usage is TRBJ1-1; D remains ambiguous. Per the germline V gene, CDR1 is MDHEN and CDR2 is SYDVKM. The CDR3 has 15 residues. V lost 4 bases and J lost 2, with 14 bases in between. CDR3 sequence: CASSSHWGGNTEAFF. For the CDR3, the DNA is TGTGCCAGCAGTTCCCACTGGGGAGGAAACACTGAAGCTTTCTTT.

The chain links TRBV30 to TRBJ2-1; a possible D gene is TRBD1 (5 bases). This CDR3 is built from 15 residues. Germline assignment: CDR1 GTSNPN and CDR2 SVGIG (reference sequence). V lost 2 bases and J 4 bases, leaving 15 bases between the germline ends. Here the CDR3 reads CAWSSPGYGYNEQFF. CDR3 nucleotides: TGTGCCTGGAGTTCTCCAGGGTATGGGTACAATGAGCAGTTCTTC.

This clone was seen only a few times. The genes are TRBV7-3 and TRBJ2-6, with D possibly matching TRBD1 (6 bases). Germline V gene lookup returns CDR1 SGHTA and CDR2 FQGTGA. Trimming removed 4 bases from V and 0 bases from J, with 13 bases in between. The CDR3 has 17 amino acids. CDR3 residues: CASSSRGVGSGANVLTF. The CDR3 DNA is TGTGCCAGCAGCTCCAGGGGAGTAGGCTCTGGGGCCAACGTCCTGACTTTC.

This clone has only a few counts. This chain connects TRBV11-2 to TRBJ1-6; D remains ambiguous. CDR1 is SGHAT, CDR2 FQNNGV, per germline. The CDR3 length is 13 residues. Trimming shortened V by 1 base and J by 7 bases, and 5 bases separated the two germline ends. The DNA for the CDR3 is TGTGCCAGCAGCTTAGTAGGGAATTCACCCCTCCACTTT. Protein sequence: CASSLVGNSPLHF.

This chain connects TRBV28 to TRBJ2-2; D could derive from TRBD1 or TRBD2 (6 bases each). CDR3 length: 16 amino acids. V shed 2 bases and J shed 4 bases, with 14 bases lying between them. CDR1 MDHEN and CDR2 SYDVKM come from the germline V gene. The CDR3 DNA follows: TGTGCCAGCAGTTTAGTAGGGGGGCTTGCCACCGGGGAGCTGTTTTTT. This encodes CASSLVGGLATGELFF.

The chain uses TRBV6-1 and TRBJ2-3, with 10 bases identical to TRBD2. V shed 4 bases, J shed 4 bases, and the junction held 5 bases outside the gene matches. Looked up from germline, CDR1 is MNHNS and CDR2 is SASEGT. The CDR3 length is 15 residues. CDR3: CASSVTSGAPDTQYF. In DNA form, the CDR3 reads TGTGCCAGCAGTGTTACTAGCGGGGCCCCAGATACGCAGTATTTT.

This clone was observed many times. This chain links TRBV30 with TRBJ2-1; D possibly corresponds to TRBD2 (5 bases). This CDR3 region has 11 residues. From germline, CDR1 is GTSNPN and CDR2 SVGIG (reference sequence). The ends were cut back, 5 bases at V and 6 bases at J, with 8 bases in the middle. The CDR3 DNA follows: TGTGCCTGGGGACTTCCCAATGAGCAGTTCTTC. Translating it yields CAWGLPNEQFF. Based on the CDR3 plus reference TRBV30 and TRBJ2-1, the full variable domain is SQTIHQWPATLVQPVGSPLSLECTVEGTSNPNLYWYRQAAGRGLQLLFYSVGIGQISSEVPQNLSASRPQDRQFILSSKKLLLSDSGFYLCAWGLPNEQFFGPGTRLTVL.

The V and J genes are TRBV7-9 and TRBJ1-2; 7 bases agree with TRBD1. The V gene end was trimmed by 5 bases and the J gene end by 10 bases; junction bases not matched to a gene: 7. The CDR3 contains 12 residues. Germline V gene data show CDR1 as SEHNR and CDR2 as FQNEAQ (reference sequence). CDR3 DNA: TGTGCCAGCAGCCTGCCGACAGGGACCTACACCTTC. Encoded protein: CASSLPTGTYTF.

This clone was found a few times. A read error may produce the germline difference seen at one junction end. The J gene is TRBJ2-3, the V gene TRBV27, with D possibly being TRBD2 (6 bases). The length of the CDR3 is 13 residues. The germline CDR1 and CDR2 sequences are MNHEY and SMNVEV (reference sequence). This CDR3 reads CASSLSRGNTQYF. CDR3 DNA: TGTGCCAGCAGTCTATCCCGCGGGAATACGCAGTATTTT.

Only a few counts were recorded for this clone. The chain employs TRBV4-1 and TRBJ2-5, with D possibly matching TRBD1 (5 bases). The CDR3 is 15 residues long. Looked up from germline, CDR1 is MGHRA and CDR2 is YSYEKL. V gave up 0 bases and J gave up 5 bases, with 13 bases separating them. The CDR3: CASSQETASGETQYF. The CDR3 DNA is TGCGCCAGCAGCCAAGAGACAGCCTCAGGGGAGACCCAGTACTTC.